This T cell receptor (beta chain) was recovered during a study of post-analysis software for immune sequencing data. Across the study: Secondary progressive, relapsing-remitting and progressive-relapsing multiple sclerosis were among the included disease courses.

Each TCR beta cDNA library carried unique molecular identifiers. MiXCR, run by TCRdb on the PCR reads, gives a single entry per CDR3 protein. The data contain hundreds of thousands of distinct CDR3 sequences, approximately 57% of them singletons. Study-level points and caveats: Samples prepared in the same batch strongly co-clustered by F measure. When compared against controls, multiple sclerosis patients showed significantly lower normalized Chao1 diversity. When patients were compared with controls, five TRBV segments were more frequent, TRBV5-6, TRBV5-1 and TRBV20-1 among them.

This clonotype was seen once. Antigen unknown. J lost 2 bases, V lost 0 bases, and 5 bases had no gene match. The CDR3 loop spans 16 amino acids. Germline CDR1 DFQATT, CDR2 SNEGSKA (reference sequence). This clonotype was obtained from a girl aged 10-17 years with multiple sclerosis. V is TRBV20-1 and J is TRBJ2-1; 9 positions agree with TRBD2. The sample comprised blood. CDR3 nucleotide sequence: TGCAGTGCTAGAGATATAGGCGGGGGGGCCTACAATGAGCAGTTCTTC. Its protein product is CSARDIGGGAYNEQFF.